The next 8 T cell receptor beta chains were all read from a single sample in a study of cytomegalovirus exposure and HLA in healthy donors. The PCR used 60 Vbeta and 13 Jbeta primers. Sequenced by immunoSEQ multiplex PCR; TCRdb stores in-frame clones only, minus some. The data show more than 85,000 clones, with approximately 72% seen just once and roughly 1.2% held by the top ten. Sequences were obtained from PBMCs. These receptors all stem from a young man in good health and CMV-seronegative.

The chain uses TRBV5-1 and TRBJ2-5; possible D gene TRBD2, 5 bases. The ends were cut back, 4 bases at V and 3 bases at J, with 13 bases in the middle. This CDR3 comprises 14 residues. Per the germline V gene, CDR1 is SGHRS and CDR2 is YFSETQ. CDR3 sequence: CASSGGLGEETQYF. The CDR3 DNA sequence: TGCGCCAGCAGCGGAGGTTTGGGAGAAGAGACCCAGTACTTC.

This rearrangement joins TRBV7-2 to TRBJ2-5; D remains unclear. Trimming removed 1 base at V and 5 bases at J, with 11 bases between. The CDR3 spans 14 residues. Germline V CDR1 and CDR2: SGHTA, FQGNSA. The CDR3 loop is CASSLGSSPETQYF. The CDR3 DNA follows: TGTGCCAGCAGCTTAGGGTCCAGTCCCGAGACCCAGTACTTC.

This clone has a handful of counts. This chain links TRBV30 with TRBJ2-3; D perhaps matches TRBD1 (6 bases). The CDR3 covers 16 residues. CDR1 is GTSNPN, CDR2 SVGIG, per germline (reference sequence). V shed 5 bases and J shed 2 bases, with 20 bases lying between them. DNA of the CDR3: TGTGCCTGGGGGGGCCCTGACAGCTATTACACAGATACGCAGTATTTT. As protein: CAWGGPDSYYTDTQYF.

The chain combines TRBV9 with TRBJ2-3; tentative D call: TRBD1 (5 bases). Germline values: CDR1 SGDLS, CDR2 YYNGEE. V shed 5 bases and J shed 0 bases, with 7 bases lying between them. The CDR3 is 13 residues long. The CDR3 is CASRGPSTDTQYF. The DNA for the CDR3 is TGTGCCAGCAGGGGGCCCAGCACAGATACGCAGTATTTT.

The chain combines TRBV28 with TRBJ1-2; TRBD1 matches 8 bases. The CDR3 is 13 residues long. Germline V gives CDR1 MDHEN, CDR2 SYDVKM. The J segment lost 7 bases and the V segment lost 6 bases, leaving 7 bases of the junction unmatched. CDR3 region: CASSPTGVRGYTF. DNA for the CDR3: TGTGCCAGCAGCCCGACAGGGGTGCGTGGCTACACCTTC.

This clone occurred a few times. V is TRBV5-1 and J is TRBJ2-5, with D possibly TRBD2 on 5 matching bases. The CDR3 is 15 amino acids. Germline V gene lookup returns CDR1 SGHRS and CDR2 YFSETQ. V gave up 1 base and J gave up 5 bases, with 15 bases separating them. CDR3 sequence reads: CASSLLFAGGETQYF. The CDR3, as DNA: TGCGCCAGCAGCTTGCTTTTTGCGGGTGGGGAGACCCAGTACTTC.

The gene calls are TRBV29-1 and TRBJ2-7; perhaps TRBD1 as D (5 bases). This CDR3 has 12 amino acids. Trimming removed 4 bases at V and 2 bases at J, with 9 bases between. Germline assignment: CDR1 SQVTM and CDR2 ANQGSEA. In nucleotides, the CDR3 is TGCAGCGTTGTAGAAGGGGCCTACGAGCAGTACTTC. Protein product: CSVVEGAYEQYF.

The chain links TRBV7-2 to TRBJ2-1, with 7 positions matching TRBD1. CDR3 length equals 14 residues. Germline lookup yields CDR1 SGHTA and CDR2 FQGNSA. The ends lost 1 base at V and 6 bases at J; junction bases unmatched: 3. The CDR3 here is CASSLVPGGNEQFF. The CDR3 nucleotides are TGTGCCAGCAGCTTAGTCCCAGGGGGCAATGAGCAGTTCTTC.